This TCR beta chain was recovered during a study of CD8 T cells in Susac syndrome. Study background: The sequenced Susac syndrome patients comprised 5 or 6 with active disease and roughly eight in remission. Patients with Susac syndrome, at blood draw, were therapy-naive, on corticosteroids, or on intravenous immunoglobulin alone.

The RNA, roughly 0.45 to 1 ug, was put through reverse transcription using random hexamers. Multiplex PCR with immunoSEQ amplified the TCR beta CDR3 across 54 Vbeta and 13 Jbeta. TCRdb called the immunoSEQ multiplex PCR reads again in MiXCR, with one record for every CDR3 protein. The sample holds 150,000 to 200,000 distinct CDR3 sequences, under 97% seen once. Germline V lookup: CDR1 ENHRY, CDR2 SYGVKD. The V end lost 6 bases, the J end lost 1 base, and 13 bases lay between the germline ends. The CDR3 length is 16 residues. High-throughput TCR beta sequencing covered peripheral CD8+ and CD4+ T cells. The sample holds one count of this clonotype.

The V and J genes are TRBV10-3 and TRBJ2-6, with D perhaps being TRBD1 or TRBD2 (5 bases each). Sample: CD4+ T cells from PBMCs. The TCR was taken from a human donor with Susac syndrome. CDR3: CAISPEWGSGANVLTF. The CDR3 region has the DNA TGTGCCATCAGCCCGGAGTGGGGGTCTGGGGCCAACGTCCTGACTTTC.